The 11 T cell receptor beta chains presented below share a single source sample, sequenced in a study of regulatory T cells in long-lasting Graves disease. Time point specified: newly diagnosed GD, antithyroid drugs for less than 3 months. PBMC RNA was the source of the TCR library. Libraries of TCR beta came from iRepertoire HTBI primers plus Arm-PCR of CDR3 regions. Each CDR3 protein is one row after TCRdb ran MiXCR on the multiplex PCR reads. The profile covers 550,000 to 650,000 distinct CDR3 sequences, with 16% appearing a single time and around 12% taken by the ten largest. The same data also contributed to another study, on T cells in Graves' hyperthyroidism and ophthalmopathy.

The sample was peripheral blood mononuclear cells (PBMCs), taken at new diagnosis, from a patient treated with antithyroid drugs. The receptors were gathered from a young man with Graves disease.

This clonotype was detected many times. CDR3 amino acids: CSARSFRDWEGEQYF. In nucleotides, the CDR3 is TGCAGTGCTAGGTCTTTTCGGGACTGGGAGGGGGAGCAGTACTTC. This chain links TRBV20-1 with TRBJ2-7; TRBD2 matches 7 bases. Unmatched junction bases numbered 15, after V lost 3 bases and J lost 7 bases. Germline V lookup: CDR1 DFQATT, CDR2 SNEGSKA (reference sequence). The CDR3 totals 15 residues.

This clonotype was detected a few times. The rearrangement links TRBV9 to TRBJ2-6; D is ambiguous. The CDR3 covers 15 residues. CDR1 and CDR2 (germline): SGDLS, YYNGEE. The V gene lost 4 bases and the J gene lost 2 bases, with 10 bases spanning the gap. The CDR3 spells CASSHGRAGANVLTF. The CDR3 DNA follows: TGTGCCAGCAGCCACGGAAGGGCTGGGGCCAACGTCCTGACTTTC. Using reference TRBV9 and TRBJ2-6 for the parts outside the CDR3, the full variable domain is DSGVTQTPKHLITATGQRVTLRCSPRSGDLSVYWYQQSLDQGLQFLIQYYNGEERAKGNILERFSAQQFPDLHSELNLSSLELGDSALYFCASSHGRAGANVLTFGAGSRLTVL.

V usage is TRBV4-2 and J usage is TRBJ2-7, with 9 bases lining up with TRBD2. Germline V CDR1 and CDR2: LGHNA, YNFKEQ. The V segment lost 1 base and the J segment 4 bases; nucleotides outside the gene matches: 8. This CDR3 has 16 residues. As DNA, the CDR3 is TGTGCCAGCAGCCAAGGCCTGGCTAGCGGGATGTACGAGCAGTACTTC. Its translation is CASSQGLASGMYEQYF.

This clonotype was seen ten or more times. The rearrangement uses TRBV5-5 and TRBJ2-1, with TRBD2 matching over 13 bases. CDR3 length equals 17 residues. V dropped 4 bases and J dropped 10; count of bases not matched to a gene: 14. Per the germline V gene, CDR1 is SGHKS and CDR2 is YYEKEE (reference sequence). Here the CDR3 reads CASSLTSGRAERGEQFF. DNA for the CDR3: TGTGCCAGCAGCCTTACTAGCGGGAGGGCCGAGAGAGGCGAGCAGTTCTTC.

In its sample, this clonotype was seen many times. The gene calls are TRBV7-9 and TRBJ1-1; 9 bases align to TRBD1. Trimming cost V 5 bases and J 1 base; bases outside gene matches: 8. CDR3 size: 16 residues. Germline CDR1 SEHNR, CDR2 FQNEAQ (reference sequence). The CDR3 here is CASSPGTGSWNTEAFF. CDR3 coding DNA: TGTGCCAGCAGCCCAGGGACAGGGAGCTGGAACACTGAAGCTTTCTTT. The entire variable domain, with the rest obtained from reference TRBV7-9 and TRBJ1-1, is as follows: DTGVSQNPRHKITKRGQNVTFRCDPISEHNRLYWYRQTLGQGPEFLTYFQNEAQLEKSRLLSDRFSAERPKGSFSTLEIQRTEQGDSAMYLCASSPGTGSWNTEAFFGQGTRLTVV.

This chain links TRBV6-1 with TRBJ2-2, with 8 bases identical to TRBD2. There are 13 residues in the CDR3. Trimming removed 9 bases from V and 5 bases from J; junction bases left unmatched: 5. Germline V gives CDR1 MNHNS, CDR2 SASEGT. The DNA for the CDR3 is TGTGCCAGTAAGGCGGGAGGTACCGGGGAGCTGTTTTTT. It yields the protein CASKAGGTGELFF.

At least ten counts were recorded for this clonotype. The V gene is TRBV28, the J gene TRBJ2-7, with D tentatively TRBD2 (5 bases). Germline V gene sequence: CDR1 MDHEN, CDR2 SYDVKM. CDR3 length equals 20 residues. With 6 bases removed from V and 7 bases from J, the gap between germline ends came to 37 bases. As DNA, the CDR3 is TGTGCCAGCAGATTGAGGGCAGTAATGTGGATTCCCTACACGGGGTCTGAGCAGTACTTC. This encodes CASRLRAVMWIPYTGSEQYF.

The sample holds one count of this clonotype. The chain recombines TRBV7-6 with TRBJ1-6, with 10 positions matching TRBD1. CDR1 and CDR2 (germline): SGHVS, FNYEAQ. With V trimmed by 4 bases and J by 10 bases, 10 bases remained unmatched. The length of the CDR3 is 16 residues. The CDR3 spells CASSSRTGGTGSPLHF. The CDR3 bases are TGTGCCAGCAGCTCCAGGACAGGGGGGACTGGATCACCCCTCCACTTT.

This clonotype was seen repeatedly, ten times or more. V usage is TRBV20-1 and J usage is TRBJ1-1; D ambiguous. Per the germline V gene, CDR1 is DFQATT and CDR2 is SNEGSKA (reference sequence). The CDR3 is 11 residues long. Trimming cost V 5 bases and J 5 bases, with 9 bases left between them. Written as DNA, the CDR3 is TGCAGTGCTCCCGGCCTAACTGAAGCTTTCTTT. It codes for CSAPGLTEAFF.

The CDR3 reads CATSSRTGDTYEQYF. The CDR3 DNA reads as TGTGCCACCAGCAGCCGGACAGGGGATACCTACGAGCAGTACTTC. The chain carries TRBV15 and TRBJ2-7; 9 bases fit TRBD1. This CDR3 spans 15 amino acids. The junction had 5 bases not matched to a gene; V was cut back by 3 bases and J by 2 bases. From germline, CDR1 is LNHNV and CDR2 YYDKDF (reference sequence).

This clonotype was picked up many times. The chain couples TRBV12-3 or TRBV12-4 to TRBJ2-4; D is undetermined. Deletions cut 3 bases from V and 13 bases from J, with 13 bases between. CDR3 size: 12 residues. In DNA form, the CDR3 reads TGTGCCAGCAGTTTTTCAGGACCGGAGCAGTACTTC. This encodes CASSFSGPEQYF.